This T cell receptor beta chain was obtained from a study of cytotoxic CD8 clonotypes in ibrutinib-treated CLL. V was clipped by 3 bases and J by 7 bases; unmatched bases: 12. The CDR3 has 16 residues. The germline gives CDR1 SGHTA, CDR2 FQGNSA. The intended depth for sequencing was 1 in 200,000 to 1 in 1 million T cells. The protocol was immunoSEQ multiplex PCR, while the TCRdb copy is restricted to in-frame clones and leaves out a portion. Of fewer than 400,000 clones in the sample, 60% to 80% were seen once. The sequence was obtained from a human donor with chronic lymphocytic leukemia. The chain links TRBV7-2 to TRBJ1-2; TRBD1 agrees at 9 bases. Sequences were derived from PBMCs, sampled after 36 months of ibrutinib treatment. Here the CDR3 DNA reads TGTGCCAGCAGCTTGGGACAGGGACAGCCTTTTCGTGGCTACACCTTC. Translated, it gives CASSLGQGQPFRGYTF.